This record concerns one TCR beta chain sequence. Its antigen is unidentified. This specimen belongs to a study of cytomegalovirus exposure and HLA in healthy donors. Study findings and constraints: Being productive about 90% or about 30% of the time was typical of most TCR beta V segments in an earlier analysis. In vitro testing confirmed three CMV-associated chains as specific for CMV antigens. TRBV6-2, TRBV6-3 and other indistinguishable V segments were excluded. Researchers reported in a later analysis that a missense DCLRE1C variant was tied to TCR beta V- and J-gene trimming.

The PCR had 60 Vbeta and 13 Jbeta primers. The table came from immunoSEQ multiplex PCR; TCRdb's copy has only in-frame clones and leaves some out. The sample holds roughly 140,000 clones, approximately 80% seen once. This CDR3 has 16 residues. Germline lookup yields CDR1 MDHEN and CDR2 SYDVKM. The V end lost 5 bases, the J end lost 2 bases, and 19 bases lay between the germline ends. The chain couples TRBV28 to TRBJ2-7; D might be TRBD2 (5 bases). Sequenced sample: PBMCs. The receptor was isolated from a man younger than 40 in good health and CMV-seropositive. CDR3 sequence (DNA): TGTGCCAGCAGTCAGAGATCCTCGGACTGGCCCTACGAGCAGTACTTC. It translates to CASSQRSSDWPYEQYF. Full variable domain (rest looked up from reference TRBV28 and TRBJ2-7): DVKVTQSSRYLVKRTGEKVFLECVQDMDHENMFWYRQDPGLGLRLIYFSYDVKMKEKGDIPEGYSVSREKKERFSLILESASTNQTSMYLCASSQRSSDWPYEQYFGPGTRLTVT.